These T cell receptor beta chains were read from a single sample in a study of blood T cells in healthy people across ages. Each CDR3 protein gets one entry after TCRdb re-called the 5' RACE reads with MiXCR. This repertoire shows about 1.8 million distinct CDR3 sequences, about 50% found once; its top ten account for approximately 2.1%. Sample: blood. These TCRs come from a woman aged 40 to 49 in good health. The CDR3 runs from the conserved cysteine through the conserved F or W. D genes are given only for firm matches. Not all rows give a size; the values are once, few, many and, for expanded clones, a class.

J | V | size | D | CDR3 | DNA
TRBJ1-4 | TRBV4-3 | few | . | CASSQEVFSDEKLFF | TGCGCCAGCAGCCAAGAAGTCTTTTCGGATGAAAAACTGTTTTTT
TRBJ2-1 | TRBV20-1 | . | . | CSASRTANQETQFF | TGCAGTGCTAGTCGGACAGCAAACCAAGAGACCCAGTTCTTC
TRBJ1-5 | TRBV6-2/TRBV6-3 | . | TRBD1 | CASCPLGQGNQPQHF | TGTGCCAGCTGCCCGTTAGGACAGGGCAATCAGCCCCAGCATTTT
TRBJ2-3 | TRBV9 | once | . | CASSGVGGGADTQYF | TGTGCCAGCAGCGGAGTTGGGGGGGGCGCAGATACACAGTATTTT
TRBJ1-2 | TRBV4-1 | few | . | CASSQDLIRGYTF | TGCGCCAGCAGCCAAGATCTGATACGAGGCTACACCTTC
TRBJ2-1 | TRBV27 | . | TRBD2 | CASSLSAAGGNEQFF | TGTGCCAGCAGTTTAAGTGCAGCGGGAGGGAATGAGCAGTTCTTC
TRBJ2-1 | TRBV12-3/TRBV12-4 | few | . | CASRGGNNEQFF | TGTGCCAGTAGGGGGGGAAACAATGAGCAGTTCTTC
TRBJ1-2 | TRBV7-9 | once | . | CASKRDLNYGYTF | TGTGCCAGCAAGCGGGACCTTAACTATGGCTACACCTTC
TRBJ1-2 | TRBV15 | few | . | CATSRVPGSGYTF | TGTGCCACCAGCAGAGTCCCGGGAAGCGGCTACACCTTC
TRBJ2-3 | TRBV7-2 | . | TRBD2 | CASSFGATSGGASTQYF | TGTGCCAGCAGCTTCGGGGCTACTAGCGGGGGGGCCTCAACGCAGTATTTT
TRBJ2-1 | TRBV3-1 | few | . | CASSQDSGGHHSYNEQFF | TGTGCCAGCAGCCAAGATTCCGGGGGGCACCACTCCTACAATGAGCAGTTCTTC
TRBJ1-1 | TRBV4-2 | . | . | CASSQELRGNTEAFF | TGTGCCAGCAGCCAAGAGCTGCGGGGGAACACTGAAGCTTTCTTT
TRBJ2-1 | TRBV7-2 | . | . | CASSLKQRGEQFF | TGTGCCAGCAGCCTTAAGCAACGCGGTGAGCAGTTCTTC
TRBJ2-5 | TRBV6-6 | . | . | CASSYSSSQYF | TGTGCCAGCAGTTACTCATCGTCCCAGTACTTC
TRBJ2-7 | TRBV28 | few | TRBD1 | CASSSGTGTLSYEQYF | TGTGCCAGCAGTTCCGGGACAGGGACCCTCTCCTACGAGCAGTACTTC
TRBJ1-2 | TRBV12-5 | few | TRBD1 | CASGGQGDSYTF | TGTGCTAGTGGTGGACAGGGGGACAGCTACACCTTC
TRBJ2-5 | TRBV20-1 | . | TRBD2 | CSAGGLAEQETQYF | TGCAGTGCTGGGGGACTAGCGGAACAAGAGACCCAGTACTTC
TRBJ2-5 | TRBV4-2 | . | TRBD1 | CASSQTRQGVLVETQYF | TGTGCCAGCAGCCAAACGCGGCAGGGGGTCTTGGTAGAGACCCAGTACTTC
TRBJ2-7 | TRBV6-2/TRBV6-3 | few | . | CASHDSGRVEQYF | TGTGCCAGCCACGATTCGGGCCGCGTAGAGCAGTACTTC
TRBJ2-7 | TRBV2 | few | . | CAGSYTKYEQYF | TGTGCCGGCTCCTACACCAAGTACGAGCAGTACTTC